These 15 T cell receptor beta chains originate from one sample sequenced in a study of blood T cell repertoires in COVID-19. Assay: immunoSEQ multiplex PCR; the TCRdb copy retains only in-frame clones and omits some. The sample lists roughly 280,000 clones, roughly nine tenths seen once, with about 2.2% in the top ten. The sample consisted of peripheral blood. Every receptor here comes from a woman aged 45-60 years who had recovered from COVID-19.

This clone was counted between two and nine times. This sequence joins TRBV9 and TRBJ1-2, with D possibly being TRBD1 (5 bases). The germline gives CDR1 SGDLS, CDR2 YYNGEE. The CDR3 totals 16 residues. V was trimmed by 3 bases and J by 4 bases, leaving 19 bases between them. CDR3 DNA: TGTGCCAGCAGCGCGGGCGACGGGGGAGTTGTCTATGGCTACACCTTC. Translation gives CASSAGDGGVVYGYTF.

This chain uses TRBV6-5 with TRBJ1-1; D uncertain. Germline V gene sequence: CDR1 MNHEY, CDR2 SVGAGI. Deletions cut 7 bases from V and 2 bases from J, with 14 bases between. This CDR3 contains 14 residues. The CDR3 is CASTNPRGNTEAFF. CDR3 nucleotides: TGTGCCAGCACGAACCCCCGCGGTAACACTGAAGCTTTCTTT.

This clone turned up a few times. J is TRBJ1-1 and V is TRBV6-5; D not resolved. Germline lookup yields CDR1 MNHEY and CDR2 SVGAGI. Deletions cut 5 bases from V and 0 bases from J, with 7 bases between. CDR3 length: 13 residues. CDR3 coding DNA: TGTGCCAGCAGTAGACAATTGAACACTGAAGCTTTCTTT. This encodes CASSRQLNTEAFF.

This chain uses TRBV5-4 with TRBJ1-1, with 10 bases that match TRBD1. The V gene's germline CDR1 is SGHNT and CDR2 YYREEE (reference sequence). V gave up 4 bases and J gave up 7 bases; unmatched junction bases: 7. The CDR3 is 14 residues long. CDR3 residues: CASSKTGGEGEAFF. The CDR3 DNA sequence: TGTGCCAGCAGCAAGACAGGGGGCGAGGGTGAAGCTTTCTTT.

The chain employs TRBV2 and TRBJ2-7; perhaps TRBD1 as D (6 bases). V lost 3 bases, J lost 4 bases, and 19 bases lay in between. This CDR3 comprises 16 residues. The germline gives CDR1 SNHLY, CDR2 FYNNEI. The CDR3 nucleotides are TGTGCCAGCAGTGATGGAGAAACAGGGTTGCCATACGAGCAGTACTTC. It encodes CASSDGETGLPYEQYF. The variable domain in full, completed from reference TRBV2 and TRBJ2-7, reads EPEVTQTPSHQVTQMGQEVILRCVPISNHLYFYWYRQILGQKVEFLVSFYNNEISEKSEIFDDQFSVERPDGSNFTLKIRSTKLEDSAMYFCASSDGETGLPYEQYFGPGTRLTVT.

The CDR3, as DNA: TGTGCCAGCAGTTCACCTTACAGGGCCACTGAAGCTTTCTTT. Translating gives CASSSPYRATEAFF. The V gene is TRBV6-5, the J gene TRBJ1-1; D possibly corresponds to TRBD1 (6 bases). CDR1 is MNHEY, CDR2 SVGAGI, per germline. The CDR3 consists of 14 residues. V gave up 4 bases and J gave up 4 bases, with 13 bases separating them.

The CDR3 loop reads CASSFLGDGYF. Here the CDR3 DNA reads TGTGCCAGCAGTTTTCTTGGAGACGGGTACTTC. The J gene is TRBJ2-7, the V gene TRBV27; D unclear. The germline V gene encodes CDR1 MNHEY and CDR2 SMNVEV (reference sequence). Between the trimmed V and J ends, which lost 3 bases and 12 bases, there was a span of 12 bases. The CDR3 runs to 11 residues.

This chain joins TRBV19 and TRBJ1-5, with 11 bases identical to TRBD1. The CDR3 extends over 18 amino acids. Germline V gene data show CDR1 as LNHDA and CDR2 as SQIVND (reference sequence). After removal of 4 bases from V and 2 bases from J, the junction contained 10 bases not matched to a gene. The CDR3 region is CASSSGQGARLGNQPQHF. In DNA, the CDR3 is TGTGCCAGTAGTAGCGGACAGGGGGCGAGGTTGGGCAATCAGCCCCAGCATTTT.

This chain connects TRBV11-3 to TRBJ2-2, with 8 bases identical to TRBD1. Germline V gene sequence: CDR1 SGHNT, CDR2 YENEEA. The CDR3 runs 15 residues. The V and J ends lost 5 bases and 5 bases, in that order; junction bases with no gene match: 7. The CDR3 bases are TGTGCCAGCAGCCCAGACAGGGGATTGACCGGGGAGCTGTTTTTT. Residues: CASSPDRGLTGELFF.

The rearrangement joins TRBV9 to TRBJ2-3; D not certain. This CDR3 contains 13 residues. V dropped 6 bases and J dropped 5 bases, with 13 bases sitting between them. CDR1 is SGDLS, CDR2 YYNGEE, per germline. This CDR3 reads CASNLGTGDTQYF. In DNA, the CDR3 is TGTGCCAGCAACCTTGGTACTGGAGATACGCAGTATTTT.

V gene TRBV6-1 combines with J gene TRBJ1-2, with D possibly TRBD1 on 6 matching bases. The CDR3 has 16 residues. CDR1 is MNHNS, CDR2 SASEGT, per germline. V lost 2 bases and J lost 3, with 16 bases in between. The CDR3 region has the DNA TGTGCCAGCAGTGAACTCGGGACACCAGATTACTATGGCTACACCTTC. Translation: CASSELGTPDYYGYTF.

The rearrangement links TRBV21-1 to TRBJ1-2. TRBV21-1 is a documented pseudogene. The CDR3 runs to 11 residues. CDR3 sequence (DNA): TGTGCCAGCTTAAAAAACTATGGCTACACCTTC. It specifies CASLKNYGYTF.

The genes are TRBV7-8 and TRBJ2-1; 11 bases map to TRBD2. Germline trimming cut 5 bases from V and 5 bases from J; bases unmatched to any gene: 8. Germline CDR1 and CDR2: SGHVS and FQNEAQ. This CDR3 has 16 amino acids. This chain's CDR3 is CASSARLAGLDNEQFF. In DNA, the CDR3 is TGTGCCAGCAGCGCGCGACTAGCGGGGCTTGACAATGAGCAGTTCTTC.

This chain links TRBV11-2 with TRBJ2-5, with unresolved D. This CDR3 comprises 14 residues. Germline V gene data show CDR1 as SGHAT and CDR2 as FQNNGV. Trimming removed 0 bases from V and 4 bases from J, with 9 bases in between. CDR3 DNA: TGTGCCAGCAGCTTAGACAGATTCCGAGAGACCCAGTACTTC. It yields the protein CASSLDRFRETQYF.

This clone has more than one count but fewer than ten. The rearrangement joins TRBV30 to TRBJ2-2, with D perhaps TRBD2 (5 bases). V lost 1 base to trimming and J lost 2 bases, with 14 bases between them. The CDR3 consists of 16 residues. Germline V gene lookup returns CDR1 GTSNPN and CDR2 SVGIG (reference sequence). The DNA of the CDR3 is TGTGCCTGGAGTGACCTGGGGAGAGGAAACACCGGGGAGCTGTTTTTT. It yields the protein CAWSDLGRGNTGELFF.